Presented here are 27 T cell receptor beta chains from one specimen sequenced in a study of tumor-infiltrating lymphocytes in primary liver carcinoma. A constant-region primer primed TCR beta cDNA synthesis from 400 to 600 ng of total RNA. What produced the TCR beta libraries was three nested multiplex PCR rounds using slightly modified ARM-PCR. PCR rounds one and two used TRBV1-TRBV30 forward primers with a C-beta reverse primer for about 9 cycles each. Via MiXCR, TCRdb re-called the multiplex PCR reads, giving one row per CDR3 protein. The table has 90,000 to 140,000 distinct CDR3 sequences, 82% seen once. Co-extraction of both nucleic acids (RNA and DNA) used about 20-33 mg of unsorted bulk tissue. Material for sequencing was liver tumor tissue from sampling region 3. Subset defined: tumor region T3, left-lateral pole. Source of these receptors: a man aged 40-55 years with primary liver carcinoma and hepatitis B virus infection.

About this clonotype: At one end, the junction sequence differs from germline, possibly due to a read error. This sequence joins TRBV5-6 and TRBJ1-5; 7 nucleotides match TRBD1. The CDR3 covers 15 residues. CDR1 SGHDT and CDR2 YYEEEE come from the germline V gene. Here the CDR3 DNA reads TGTGCAAGTAGCTTCGGAGGGGGCGGCAAACAGCCCCAGCATTTT. Translated: CASSFGGGGKQPQHF.

Turning to this clonotype: The junction and the germline gene differ at one end; a read error may be behind it. The J gene is TRBJ2-7, the V gene TRBV11-1, with 7 bases that match TRBD1. Germline CDR1 reads SGHAT; CDR2 reads FQDESV (reference sequence). The CDR3 loop spans 13 amino acids. CDR3 loop: CPSRGKQSYEQYF. As DNA, the CDR3 is TGTCCCAGCAGGGGGAAGCAATCCTACGAACAGTACTTC.

With regard to this clonotype: The conserved phenylalanine or tryptophan is not found at the CDR3 terminus, so this likely reflects a read error. The chain recombines TRBV6-1 with TRBJ2-6; D possibly corresponds to TRBD1 (6 bases). This CDR3 has 18 amino acids. Germline V gene lookup returns CDR1 MNHNS and CDR2 SASEGT. Trimming pared 4 bases from V and 0 bases from J, leaving 16 bases between. CDR3 DNA: TGTGCCAGCAGTGCTAGACAGGTGCGATTCTCTGGGGCCAACGTCCTGACTCTC. Translated, it gives CASSARQVRFSGANVLTL.

This clonotype was observed once. The junction shows a germline mismatch at one end, possibly a read error. The rearrangement joins TRBV5-1 to TRBJ2-5, with no clear D. Germline CDR1 SGHRS, CDR2 YFSETQ. The CDR3 has 13 residues. This CDR3 is CASSELRSETQYF. CDR3 nucleotide sequence: TGTGCCAGCAGTGAATTGAGATCGGAGACCCAGTACTTC.

J is TRBJ2-7 and V is TRBV6-6, with a tentative D call TRBD2 (6 bases). Trimming took 4 bases from V and 3 from J, leaving 16 bases between them. CDR1 and CDR2 (germline): MNHNY, SVGAGI (reference sequence). The CDR3 has 15 residues. CDR3 region: CASSSSSGYLYEQYF. The CDR3 DNA is TGTGCCAGCAGTTCTAGTAGCGGATATCTCTACGAGCAGTACTTC.

Turning to this clonotype: The junction does not match germline at one end; this may be a read error. The CDR3 nucleotides are TGTAGCGGGGGGGGGAGCGGCTCCTACAATGAGCAGTACTTC. Translating gives CSGGGSGSYNEQYF. The chain has TRBV29-1 and TRBJ2-1; 11 positions match TRBD2. The J call may be faulty, since TRBJ2-7 better matches the DNA end. This CDR3 region has 14 residues. CDR1 is SQVTM, CDR2 ANQGSEA, per germline.

This sequence joins TRBV18 and TRBJ2-1, with 7 positions matching TRBD2. In germline, CDR1 is KGHSH, CDR2 LQKENI. V dropped 2 bases and J dropped 10; count of bases not matched to a gene: 5. CDR3 size: 13 residues. In nucleotides, the CDR3 is TGTGCCAGCTCACCAAGGGCGGGAGAAGAGCAGTTCTTC. Protein product: CASSPRAGEEQFF.

A remark on this clonotype: One end of the junction is discordant with germline, which a read error may explain. V usage is TRBV6-6 and J usage is TRBJ2-6; D possibly uses TRBD1 or TRBD2 (5 bases each). The CDR3 has 17 amino acids. The germline CDR1 and CDR2 sequences are MNHNY and SVGAGI (reference sequence). The CDR3 DNA is TGTGCCAGCAGGGCTGGGGGTCTATCTTCTGGGGCCAACGTCCCGACTTTC. It encodes CASRAGGLSSGANVPTF.

The chain is built from TRBV11-2 and TRBJ2-3; D is uncertain. Per germline, CDR1 SGHAT and CDR2 FQNNGV. There are 17 residues in the CDR3. Trimming took off 5 bases at V and 4 bases at J, with 22 bases between the two ends. DNA of the CDR3: TGTGCCAGCAGCACGCCCTTTGGACGTACCAAATCAGATACGCAGTATTTT. Amino acids: CASSTPFGRTKSDTQYF.

This clonotype occurred a few times. As the CDR3 is not closed by the conserved phenylalanine or tryptophan, this likely results from a read error. The CDR3 DNA is TGTGCCAGCAGCGGGACTAGCATGGAGACCCAGTACTTA. Translated, it gives CASSGTSMETQYL. The chain combines TRBV2 with TRBJ2-5; 9 bases match TRBD2. Germline trimming cut 6 bases from V and 5 bases from J; bases unmatched to any gene: 4. The CDR3 consists of 13 residues. Germline assignment: CDR1 SNHLY and CDR2 FYNNEI.

Of note for this clonotype: The junction differs from germline at one of its ends, possibly a read error. The CDR3 loop reads CAISESRTGELYDQYF. The CDR3 region has the DNA TGTGCCATCAGTGAGTCTAGGACAGGGGAGCTCTACGATCAGTACTTC. This chain uses TRBV10-3 with TRBJ2-7; TRBD1 aligns across 9 bases. The CDR3 runs to 16 residues. Germline lookup yields CDR1 ENHRY and CDR2 SYGVKD.

With regard to this clonotype: Its ends do not fully match the called genes, so a read error is possible. V usage is TRBV6-1 and J usage is TRBJ2-1; tentatively, D is TRBD2 (5 bases). CDR3 size: 15 residues. From germline, CDR1 is MNHNS and CDR2 SASEGT. CDR3 amino acids: CVSSAQLVGVNEQFF. The DNA for the CDR3 is TGTGTCAGCAGTGCCCAACTAGTGGGAGTTAATGAGCAGTTCTTC.

As regards this clonotype: This is likely a read error, given that the CDR3 carries no conserved phenylalanine or tryptophan at its end. The DNA is left out, because the CDR3 cannot be placed on it with certainty; the CDR3 is given as TCRdb lists it. This chain connects TRBV6-2 or TRBV6-3 to TRBJ2-7; no check of the table's D call, TRBD2, against the DNA was made. Germline V CDR1 and CDR2: MNHEY, SVGEGT. A total of 15 residues make up the CDR3, ends included. The CDR3: CASNTPTSGGYEQCI.

As for this clonotype: No conserved phenylalanine or tryptophan is present at the end of the CDR3, so a read error is the likely explanation. It is unclear where the CDR3 begins or ends on the DNA, so no DNA is shown, and the CDR3 is as TCRdb lists it. This sequence joins TRBV29-1 and TRBJ1-1. Germline CDR1 SQVTM, CDR2 ANQGSEA. From its first to its last residue, the CDR3 has 13 amino acids. CDR3 amino acids: CSAQSQKITEALL.

On this clonotype: The junction departs from the called germline gene at one end, perhaps through a read error. This chain connects TRBV4-3 to TRBJ2-7; D not resolved. CDR3 size: 13 residues. CDR1 and CDR2 from the germline V gene are LGHNA and YSLEER. As DNA, the CDR3 is TGCGCCAACAGTCAAGAACAGCGCTACGAGCAGTATTTC. This sequence encodes CANSQEQRYEQYF.

As to this clonotype: The junction and the germline gene differ at one end; a read error may be behind it. For the CDR3, the DNA is TGTGCCAGCAGCGTGGTTGCGCAGGGGTTTTCTGGGGCCAACGTCCTGTCTTTC. The encoded protein is CASSVVAQGFSGANVLSF. The V gene is TRBV7-9, the J gene TRBJ2-6; TRBD1 might be the D (6 bases). Germline V CDR1 and CDR2: SEHNR, FQNEAQ (reference sequence). The CDR3 sequence is 18 residues long.

A word on this clonotype: One end of the junction is discordant with germline, which a read error may explain. The chain uses TRBV6-2 or TRBV6-3 and TRBJ2-1; TRBD2 matches 10 bases. TRBJ2-7 explains the end of the DNA better; the J call may be wrong. Germline V gives CDR1 MNHEY, CDR2 SVGEGT. The CDR3 extends over 16 amino acids. This CDR3 is CASSSPGLASPGEQYF. The CDR3 nucleotides read TGTGCTAGCAGTTCGCCGGGACTAGCGAGCCCCGGTGAGCAGTACTTC.

On this clonotype: This likely comes from a read error, as the CDR3 has no conserved phenylalanine or tryptophan at its end. CDR3 loop: CASTWTLVSPLHS. The CDR3 DNA reads TGTGCCAGCACCTGGACACTGGTTTCACCCCTCCACTCT. V usage is TRBV11-1 and J usage is TRBJ1-6; possible D gene TRBD1, 5 bases. V lost 7 bases and J 9 bases, leaving 13 bases between the germline ends. The V gene's germline CDR1 is SGHAT and CDR2 FQDESV (reference sequence). The CDR3 is 13 amino acids.

Comment on this clonotype: The conserved closing phenylalanine or tryptophan is absent in this CDR3, likely reflecting a read error. No DNA is shown, since the ends of the CDR3 on it are uncertain; the CDR3 is the one TCRdb lists. The rearrangement uses TRBV10-2 and TRBJ2-1; no DNA check was done on the table's D call, TRBD1. CDR1 and CDR2 (germline): WSHSY, SAAADI. The CDR3 spans 12 residues, counting both ends. The CDR3 sequence is CASTRSTNEKFL.

This clonotype showed up just once. This chain uses TRBV5-4 with TRBJ2-5, with 7 bases lining up with TRBD2. Germline trimming cut 10 bases from V and 3 bases from J; bases unmatched to any gene: 15. CDR1 is SGHNT and CDR2 is YYREEE in the germline V gene (reference sequence). CDR3 size: 15 residues. The CDR3 reads CAGRKGGRGEETQYF. The DNA of the CDR3 is TGTGCCGGCCGAAAGGGTGGGAGGGGCGAAGAGACCCAGTACTTC. The entire variable domain, with the rest obtained from reference TRBV5-4 and TRBJ2-5, is as follows: ETGVTQSPTHLIKTRGQQVTLRCSSQSGHNTVSWYQQALGQGPQFIFQYYREEENGRGNFPPRFSGLQFPNYSSELNVNALELDDSALYLCAGRKGGRGEETQYFGPGTRLLVL.

This clonotype turned up a few times. One end of the junction fails to match germline, which may point to a read error. CDR3 nucleotides: TGTGTCACCGCCCTAGGCTATCGCTACACCTTC. As protein: CVTALGYRYTF. V gene TRBV6-2 or TRBV6-3 combines with J gene TRBJ1-2; no clear D. The CDR3 consists of 11 residues. In germline, CDR1 is MNHEY, CDR2 SVGEGT.

Points on this clonotype: It is likely a read error, because the conserved phenylalanine at the end of the CDR3 is missing. DNA of the CDR3: TGTGCCAGCACCACGGGGTTTGGCTACACCTCC. It specifies CASTTGFGYTS. The chain carries TRBV6-1 and TRBJ1-2; D is ambiguous. Trimming pared 7 bases from V and 7 bases from J, leaving 10 bases between. This CDR3 is built from 11 residues. Per germline, CDR1 MNHNS and CDR2 SASEGT.

Of note for this clonotype: At one end the junction does not follow the germline gene, possibly because of a read error. The genes are TRBV10-3 and TRBJ2-3; 13 bases match TRBD2. From germline, CDR1 is ENHRY and CDR2 SYGVKD. CDR3 length equals 13 residues. CDR3 nucleotide sequence: TGTGCCATTGGACTAGCGGGAGCAGATACGCATTATTTT. Residues: CAIGLAGADTHYF.

A note on this clonotype: One end of the junction does not line up with germline, which may come from a read error. The V gene is TRBV5-4, the J gene TRBJ2-5, with 10 bases that match TRBD1. The CDR3 is made up of 15 amino acids. Germline CDR1 is SGHNT and CDR2 is YYREEE (reference sequence). The CDR3 DNA reads TGTGCCGGCAGCTTGAGACAGGGGGCGCGGGAGACCCAGTGCTTC. It is translated as CAGSLRQGARETQCF.

About this clonotype itself: This could be a read error, since a much larger clone is one nucleotide away. This CDR3 is missing its conserved last phenylalanine or tryptophan, likely due to a read error. The V gene is TRBV5-1, the J gene TRBJ2-2; D is perhaps TRBD1 (6 bases). Germline CDR1 is SGHRS and CDR2 is YFSETQ. Trimming took off 4 bases at V and 7 bases at J, with 11 bases between the two ends. The length of the CDR3 is 13 residues. The chain's CDR3 is CASSARGGGELFL. CDR3 nucleotides: TGCGCCAGCAGCGCCAGGGGTGGCGGGGAGCTGTTTTTG.

About this clonotype: The junction departs from germline at one end; a sequencing error may be responsible. The chain carries TRBV4-3 and TRBJ2-5; TRBD2 might be the D (7 bases). The CDR3 runs 18 residues. Germline CDR1 is LGHNA and CDR2 is YSLEER. As DNA, the CDR3 is TGCACCAGCAACCAAGACCTGGTTGGCGGGGGCTCGCAAGAGACCCAGTACTTC. Its protein is CTSNQDLVGGGSQETQYF.

As to this clonotype: A much larger clone lies one base from this, so it may be a read error. The chain joins TRBV7-9 to TRBJ2-1, with 10 bases fitting TRBD2. Germline values: CDR1 SEHNR, CDR2 FQNEAQ (reference sequence). The CDR3 length is 17 residues. The CDR3 loop reads CGSSSLTSGLPYNEQFF. The CDR3 DNA is TGTGGCAGCAGCTCGTTGACTAGCGGGTTACCCTACAATGAGCAGTTCTTC.